This T cell receptor beta chain comes out of a study of T cells in localized non-small cell lung cancer. General observations from the study: Multi-region tumor sequencing was not done, so intratumor heterogeneity could not be excluded. Adjacent lung exhibited a median of around 60 among the 100 most abundant tumor clones. Peak T cell clonality was found in uninvolved adjacent lung, exceeding tumor.

The ends were cut back, 1 base at V and 7 bases at J, with 14 bases in the middle. The CDR3 covers 14 residues. CDR1 is SGHKS and CDR2 is YYEKEE in the germline V gene (reference sequence). The assay was immunoSEQ multiplex PCR, and TCRdb's table has in-frame clones only and misses some. The sample records just under 80,000 clones, around 80% being singletons. About this clone itself: The antigen remains unidentified.

This TCR was sampled from a female donor of 60 years or more with stage I lung adenocarcinoma. This chain uses TRBV5-5 with TRBJ2-5; D gene uncertain. The sequencing used peripheral blood, collected before any cancer treatment. The CDR3 DNA follows: TGTGCCAGCAGCTTGTTTCCTGGGGAAGGGACCCAGTACTTC. The encoded protein is CASSLFPGEGTQYF.